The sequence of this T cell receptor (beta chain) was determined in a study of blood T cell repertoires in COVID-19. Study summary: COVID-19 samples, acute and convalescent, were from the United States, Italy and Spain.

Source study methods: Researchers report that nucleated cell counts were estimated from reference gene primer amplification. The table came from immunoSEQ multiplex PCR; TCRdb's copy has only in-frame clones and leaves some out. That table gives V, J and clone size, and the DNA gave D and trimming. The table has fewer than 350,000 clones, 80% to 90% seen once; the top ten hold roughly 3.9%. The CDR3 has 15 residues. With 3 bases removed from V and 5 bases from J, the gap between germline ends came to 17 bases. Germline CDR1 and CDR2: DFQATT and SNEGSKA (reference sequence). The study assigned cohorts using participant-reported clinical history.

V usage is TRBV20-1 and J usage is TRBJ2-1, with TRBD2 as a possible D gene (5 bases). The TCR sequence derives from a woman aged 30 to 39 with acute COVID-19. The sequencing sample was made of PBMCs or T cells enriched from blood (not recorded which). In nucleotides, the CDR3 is TGCAGTGCTAGTTTCGGCCGGGGAGTGGACAATGAGCAGTTCTTC. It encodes CSASFGRGVDNEQFF.